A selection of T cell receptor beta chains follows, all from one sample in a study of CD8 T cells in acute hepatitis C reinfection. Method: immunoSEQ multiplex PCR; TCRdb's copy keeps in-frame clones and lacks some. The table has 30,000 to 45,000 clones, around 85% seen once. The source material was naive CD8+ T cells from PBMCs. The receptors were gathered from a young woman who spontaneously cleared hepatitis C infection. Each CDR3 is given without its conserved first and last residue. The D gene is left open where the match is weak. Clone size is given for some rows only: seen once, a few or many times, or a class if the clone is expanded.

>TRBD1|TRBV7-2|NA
ASSHRDSDSNQPQH
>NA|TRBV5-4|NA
ASNTRGALTEAF
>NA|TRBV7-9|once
ASSPPRGGVEETQY
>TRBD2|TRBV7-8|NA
ASSPSGEGFEQY
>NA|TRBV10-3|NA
AISEFGSSYNEQF
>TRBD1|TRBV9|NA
ASSVAGQSNYGYT
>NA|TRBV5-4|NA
ASSLLGQDGYT
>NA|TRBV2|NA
ATWGGSGANVLT
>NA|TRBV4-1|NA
ASSHQISNQPQH
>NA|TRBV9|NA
ASSVVPGFTEAF
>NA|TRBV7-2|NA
ASSSDSNQPQH
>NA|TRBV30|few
AWSVVLVPYNEQF
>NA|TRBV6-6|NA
ASSYGLHTEAF
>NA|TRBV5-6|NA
ASSPWGGEKLF
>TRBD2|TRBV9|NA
ASTPSGMLPQRGYNEQF
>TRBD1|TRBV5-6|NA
TSSRDRGGETQY
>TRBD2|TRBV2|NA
ASSEGTSLETDTQY
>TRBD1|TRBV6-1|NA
ASRGQGADGYT
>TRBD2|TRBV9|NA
ASSAGTSGRDEQY
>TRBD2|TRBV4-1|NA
ASSQVLLSGTSGANVLT
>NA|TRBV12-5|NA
ASAPTGGMNTEAF
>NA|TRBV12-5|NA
ASGLAGAAGYT
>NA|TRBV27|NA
ASSSSGDTEAF
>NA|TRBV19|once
ASRDTDTEAF
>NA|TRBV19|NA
ATQYRGDHSYEQY
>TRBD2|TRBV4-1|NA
ASSQRVTSGTYNEQF
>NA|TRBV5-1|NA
ASSTGGPGGELF
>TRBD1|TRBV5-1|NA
ASNSRDSIYEQY
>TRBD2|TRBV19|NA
ASRTGTSGSTDTRY
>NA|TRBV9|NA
ASSVVTGYNEQF